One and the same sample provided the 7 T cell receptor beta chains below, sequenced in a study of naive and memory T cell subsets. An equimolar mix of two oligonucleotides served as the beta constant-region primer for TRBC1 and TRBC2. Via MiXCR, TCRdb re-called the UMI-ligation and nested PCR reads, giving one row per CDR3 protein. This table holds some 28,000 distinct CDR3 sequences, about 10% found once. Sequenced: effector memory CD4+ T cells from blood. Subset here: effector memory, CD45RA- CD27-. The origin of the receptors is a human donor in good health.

The CDR3 loop reads CASSLGGPRGSGNTIYF. The DNA for the CDR3 is TGCGCCAGCAGCTTGGGGGGCCCCCGGGGCTCTGGAAACACCATATATTTT. V gene TRBV5-1 combines with J gene TRBJ1-3; maybe TRBD1 (5 bases). Germline values: CDR1 SGHRS, CDR2 YFSETQ. This CDR3 comprises 17 residues. The V gene lost 0 bases and the J gene lost 0 bases, with 13 bases spanning the gap.

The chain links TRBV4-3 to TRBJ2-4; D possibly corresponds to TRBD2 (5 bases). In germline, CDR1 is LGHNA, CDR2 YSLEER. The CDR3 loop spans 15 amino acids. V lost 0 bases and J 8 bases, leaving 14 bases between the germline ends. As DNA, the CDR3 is TGCGCCAGCAGCCAAGATGGGCTCCCGAGGGACATTCAGTACTTC. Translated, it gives CASSQDGLPRDIQYF.

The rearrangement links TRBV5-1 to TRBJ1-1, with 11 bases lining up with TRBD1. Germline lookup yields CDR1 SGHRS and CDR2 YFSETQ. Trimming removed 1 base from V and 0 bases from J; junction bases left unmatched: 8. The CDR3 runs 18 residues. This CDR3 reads CASSLWGTGGRVNTEAFF. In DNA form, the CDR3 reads TGCGCCAGCAGCTTGTGGGGGACAGGGGGACGTGTGAACACTGAAGCTTTCTTT.

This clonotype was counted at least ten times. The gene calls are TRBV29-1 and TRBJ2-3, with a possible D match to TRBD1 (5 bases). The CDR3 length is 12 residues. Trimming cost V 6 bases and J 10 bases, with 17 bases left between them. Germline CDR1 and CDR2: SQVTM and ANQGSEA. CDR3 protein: CSVAQGAIPQYF. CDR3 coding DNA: TGCAGCGTAGCTCAAGGGGCAATTCCGCAGTATTTT.

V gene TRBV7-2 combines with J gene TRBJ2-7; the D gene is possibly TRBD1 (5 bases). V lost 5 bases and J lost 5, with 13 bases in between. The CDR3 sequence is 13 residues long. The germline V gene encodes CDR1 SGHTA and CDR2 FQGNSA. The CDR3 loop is CASSPTGSHEQYF. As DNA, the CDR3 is TGTGCCAGCAGCCCAACAGGAAGTCACGAGCAGTACTTC.

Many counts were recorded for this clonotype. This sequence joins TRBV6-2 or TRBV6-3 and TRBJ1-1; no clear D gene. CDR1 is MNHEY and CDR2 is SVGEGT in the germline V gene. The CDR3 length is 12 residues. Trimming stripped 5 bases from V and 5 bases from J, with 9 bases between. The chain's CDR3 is CASSEVLTEAFF. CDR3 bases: TGTGCCAGCAGTGAGGTTCTGACTGAAGCTTTCTTT.

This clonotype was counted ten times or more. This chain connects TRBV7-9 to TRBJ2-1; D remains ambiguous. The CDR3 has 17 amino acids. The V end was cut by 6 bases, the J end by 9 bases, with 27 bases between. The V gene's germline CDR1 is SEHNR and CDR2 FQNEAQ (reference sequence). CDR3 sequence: CASRPMDLSEPTVEQFF. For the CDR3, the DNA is TGTGCCAGCAGACCCATGGACCTATCCGAACCTACGGTTGAGCAGTTCTTC.